Below, 27 T cell receptor beta chains from the same sample are listed, as sequenced in a study of beta chain features in type 1 diabetes. Study-wide results and caveats: People with Type 1 diabetes carried modestly yet significantly shorter TCRB CDR3s in all four CD4+ subsets.

Since all of the isolated RNA was reverse transcribed, expressed TCRB transcripts were what got sequenced. The repertoire was sequenced with immunoSEQ multiplex PCR; TCRdb's copy has only in-frame clones and lacks some. The sample contains around 100,000 clones, about 26% of which appear only once. These TCRs are of unknown antigen specificity. Sequences were obtained from central memory CD4+ T cells from blood. The receptors here all came from a woman aged 18-29 years with type 1 diabetes.

This clone was seen a few times. V and J are TRBV18 and TRBJ1-1; 8 nucleotides agree with TRBD1. The V and J ends lost 3 bases and 5 bases, in that order; junction bases with no gene match: 17. Germline CDR1 is KGHSH and CDR2 is LQKENI. This CDR3 has 18 amino acids. The CDR3 sequence: CASSPNAGAGQGATEAFF. The DNA for the CDR3 is TGTGCCAGCTCACCGAATGCCGGTGCCGGGCAGGGGGCGACTGAAGCTTTCTTT.

This clone showed up many times. The V and J genes are TRBV7-2 and TRBJ1-1, with a weak D call TRBD1 (6 bases). CDR3 length: 16 residues. Germline V lookup: CDR1 SGHTA, CDR2 FQGNSA. V lost 5 bases, J lost 0 bases, and 16 bases lay in between. The CDR3 spells CASSKQGKGVNTEAFF. The CDR3 coding sequence is TGTGCCAGCAGCAAACAGGGAAAAGGCGTGAACACTGAAGCTTTCTTT.

The chain has TRBV18 and TRBJ2-7, with 11 positions matching TRBD2. Trimming took 0 bases from V and 3 from J; bases not matched to a gene: 7. The CDR3 sequence is 17 residues long. Germline V gene lookup returns CDR1 KGHSH and CDR2 LQKENI. The CDR3 bases are TGTGCCAGCTCACCACCTAGAACTAGCGGGAGTTTCTACGAGCAGTACTTC. Protein product: CASSPPRTSGSFYEQYF.

V gene TRBV23-1 combines with J gene TRBJ2-7, with D perhaps TRBD1 (5 bases). TRBV23-1 carries the ORF label, with uncertain function. This CDR3 region has 14 residues. Deletions cut 8 bases from V and 3 bases from J, with 17 bases between. CDR3 residues: CASATVESLYEQYV. For the CDR3, the DNA is TGCGCCAGCGCGACAGTCGAGTCCCTCTACGAGCAGTACGTC.

This clone turned up a few times. The rearrangement links TRBV6-1 to TRBJ2-1; 7 positions agree with TRBD1. Losses at the gene ends were 7 bases for V and 7 bases for J; bases not matched to a gene: 13. Germline lookup yields CDR1 MNHNS and CDR2 SASEGT. The CDR3 runs 15 residues. The CDR3 region is CASTPGTASRNEQFF. The CDR3 nucleotides read TGTGCCAGCACTCCCGGGACAGCCTCCAGGAATGAGCAGTTCTTC.

The chain couples TRBV4-2 to TRBJ2-7, with 7 bases that match TRBD2. V gave up 2 bases and J gave up 7 bases; unmatched junction bases: 11. Looked up from germline, CDR1 is LGHNA and CDR2 is YNFKEQ. The CDR3 length is 15 residues. The chain's CDR3 is CASSQLGGSLGEQYF. The CDR3 region has the DNA TGTGCCAGCAGCCAATTAGGCGGGAGCCTCGGAGAGCAGTACTTC.

This clone was detected a few times. The chain links TRBV2 to TRBJ2-7, with 8 positions matching TRBD2. The CDR3 is 13 amino acids. The germline gives CDR1 SNHLY, CDR2 FYNNEI. V shed 7 bases and J 5 bases; nucleotides not matched to a gene: 7. CDR3 sequence (DNA): TGTGCCAGCAAGGAGCGGGAGAAACACGAGCAGTACTTC. Translation: CASKEREKHEQYF.

This rearrangement joins TRBV28 to TRBJ2-5; D might be TRBD2 (7 bases). V was shortened by 3 bases and J by 5 bases, with 10 bases between the two germline ends. Germline assignment: CDR1 MDHEN and CDR2 SYDVKM. The CDR3 is 13 amino acids. In DNA form, the CDR3 reads TGTGCCAGCAGTTTTGCGGGGGCGGAGACCCAGTACTTC. This encodes CASSFAGAETQYF.

The chain is built from TRBV12-5 and TRBJ2-1; D not resolved. The CDR3 has 12 amino acids. Deletions cut 6 bases from V and 10 bases from J, with 13 bases between. Germline V CDR1 and CDR2: LGHNT, FRNRAP. DNA for the CDR3: TGTGCTAGTGGAAAAACATTAGCCGAGCAGTTCTTC. It specifies CASGKTLAEQFF.

This clone was detected only a few times. The chain uses TRBV7-2 and TRBJ2-1; the match to TRBD2 covers 10 bases. J gave up 15 bases and V 1 base, and 18 bases lay outside the gene matches. From germline, CDR1 is SGHTA and CDR2 FQGNSA. This CDR3 has 17 amino acids. As DNA, the CDR3 is TGTGCCAGCAGCTTAGTCCCGGGGCTAGCGGGAGAAGGTGGACTGTTCTTC. Amino acids: CASSLVPGLAGEGGLFF. The entire variable domain, with the rest obtained from reference TRBV7-2 and TRBJ2-1, is as follows: GAGVSQSPSNKVTEKGKDVELRCDPISGHTALYWYRQSLGQGLEFLIYFQGNSAPDKSGLPSDRFSAERTGGSVSTLTIQRTQQEDSAVYLCASSLVPGLAGEGGLFFGPGTRLTVL.

This clone has more than one count but fewer than ten. The genes are TRBV19 and TRBJ2-5; possibly TRBD2 for D (6 bases). The germline V gene encodes CDR1 LNHDA and CDR2 SQIVND (reference sequence). The CDR3 loop spans 14 amino acids. V was shortened by 5 bases and J by 5 bases, with 15 bases between the two germline ends. CDR3 sequence: CASSHWGVAETQYF. The CDR3 nucleotides are TGTGCCAGTAGTCATTGGGGGGTCGCGGAGACCCAGTACTTC. Looking up the rest from reference TRBV19 and TRBJ2-5 gives the full variable domain: DGGITQSPKYLFRKEGQNVTLSCEQNLNHDAMYWYRQDPGQGLRLIYYSQIVNDFQKGDIAEGYSVSREKKESFPLTVTSAQKNPTAFYLCASSHWGVAETQYFGPGTRLLVL.

This clone was observed a few times. The chain recombines TRBV19 with TRBJ1-2; no clear D. Germline lookup yields CDR1 LNHDA and CDR2 SQIVND (reference sequence). Trimming stripped 4 bases from V and 4 bases from J, with 13 bases between. The CDR3 covers 14 residues. CDR3 coding DNA: TGTGCCAGTAGTAGGAGCGTCCCCAGCTATGGCTACACCTTC. Its translation: CASSRSVPSYGYTF.

This chain links TRBV7-2 with TRBJ1-2, with 11 nucleotides matching TRBD1. Germline CDR1 SGHTA, CDR2 FQGNSA. This CDR3 is built from 16 residues. V shed 7 bases and J 7 bases; nucleotides not matched to a gene: 14. CDR3 in DNA: TGTGCCAGCACCCGTGGACAGGGGGCTCGATTTGGTGGCTACACCTTC. Its translation: CASTRGQGARFGGYTF.

This clone appeared a few times. This rearrangement joins TRBV29-1 to TRBJ2-2, with 7 nucleotides matching TRBD1. Germline lookup yields CDR1 SQVTM and CDR2 ANQGSEA. This CDR3 region has 13 residues. With 7 bases clipped from V and 4 bases from J, the junction kept 6 bases outside the gene matches. CDR3 DNA sequence: TGCAGCGCTACGGGACAGACCACCGGGGAGCTGTTTTTT. It codes for CSATGQTTGELFF.

The chain uses TRBV5-1 and TRBJ2-1; D is possibly TRBD2 (6 bases). This CDR3 spans 18 amino acids. The V gene's germline CDR1 is SGHRS and CDR2 YFSETQ. Trimming cost V 0 bases and J 8 bases, with 24 bases left between them. As DNA, the CDR3 is TGCGCCAGCAGCTTGGCTCTTTTGTTCGCAGGGAGGAAGGATGAGCAGTTCTTC. It translates to CASSLALLFAGRKDEQFF.

This clone was seen only a few times. The chain couples TRBV4-3 to TRBJ2-3, with a weak D call TRBD2 (6 bases). Looked up from germline, CDR1 is LGHNA and CDR2 is YSLEER. Trimming stripped 2 bases from V and 0 bases from J, with 6 bases between. The CDR3 sequence is 14 residues long. CDR3 amino acids: CASSQSGSTDTQYF. CDR3 coding DNA: TGCGCCAGCAGCCAAAGCGGGAGCACAGATACGCAGTATTTT.

The DNA of the CDR3 is TGTGCCAGTAGTATGGGGCATCAAGAGACCCAGTACTTC. It encodes CASSMGHQETQYF. The chain carries TRBV19 and TRBJ2-5; a possible D gene is TRBD1 (5 bases). The V gene's germline CDR1 is LNHDA and CDR2 SQIVND (reference sequence). This CDR3 region has 13 residues. V was cut by 3 bases and J by 2 bases, with 7 bases left in between.

Turning to this clone: Different DNA sequences within this sample yield the same CDR3. This chain connects TRBV4-3 to TRBJ2-1; perhaps TRBD1 as D (6 bases). This CDR3 has 19 amino acids. The V gene's germline CDR1 is LGHNA and CDR2 YSLEER. Deletions cut 0 bases from V and 5 bases from J, with 23 bases between. CDR3 residues: CASSQEPRWTAPLHNEQFF. CDR3 DNA sequence: TGCGCCAGCAGCCAAGAACCCCGATGGACAGCCCCATTACACAATGAGCAGTTCTTC.

The chain carries TRBV30 and TRBJ1-5; a possible D gene is TRBD1 (6 bases). The CDR3 covers 15 residues. V dropped 0 bases and J dropped 2 bases, with 11 bases sitting between them. The germline V gene encodes CDR1 GTSNPN and CDR2 SVGIG (reference sequence). CDR3 loop: CAWSVMSGGNQPQHF. The CDR3 nucleotides are TGTGCCTGGAGTGTAATGTCAGGGGGCAATCAGCCCCAGCATTTT.

The rearrangement uses TRBV29-1 and TRBJ2-7; TRBD2 matches at 12 bases. The germline V gene has CDR1 SQVTM and CDR2 ANQGSEA. The CDR3 covers 15 residues. J gave up 4 bases and V 5 bases, and 9 bases lay outside the gene matches. The CDR3 DNA is TGCAGCGTTCTCCGACTAGCGGGAGTTCAATACGAGCAGTACTTC. Protein sequence: CSVLRLAGVQYEQYF.

This clone showed up just a few times. The chain combines TRBV13 with TRBJ1-3, with 7 bases matching TRBD1. After removal of 5 bases from V and 1 base from J, the junction contained 2 bases not matched to a gene. CDR1 and CDR2 (germline): PRHDT, FYEKMQ (reference sequence). This CDR3 contains 14 residues. The CDR3 DNA follows: TGTGCCAGCAGCCCGGGACAGTCTGGAAACACCATATATTTT. It specifies CASSPGQSGNTIYF.

The V and J genes are TRBV5-6 and TRBJ2-5; 10 bases match TRBD1. Trimming cost V 4 bases and J 5 bases; bases outside gene matches: 8. The CDR3 contains 15 residues. Looked up from germline, CDR1 is SGHDT and CDR2 is YYEEEE. The CDR3 sequence: CASSDRTGGWETQYF. The CDR3 DNA reads as TGTGCCAGCAGCGATCGGACAGGGGGTTGGGAGACCCAGTACTTC.

This clone was observed many times. The chain couples TRBV30 to TRBJ1-4; D ambiguous. Trimming cost V 1 base and J 17 bases, with 17 bases left between them. The CDR3 runs to 12 residues. The germline gives CDR1 GTSNPN, CDR2 SVGIG (reference sequence). The CDR3, as DNA: TGTGCCTGGAGTGCCGACGGCCGGGATCGTTTTTTT. Translated, it gives CAWSADGRDRFF.

This clone was seen only a few times. The V call is TRBV4-1, the J call TRBJ2-2; 10 bases match TRBD2. After removal of 1 base from V and 0 bases from J, the junction contained 17 bases not matched to a gene. Per germline, CDR1 MGHRA and CDR2 YSYEKL. This CDR3 contains 22 residues. The DNA of the CDR3 is TGCGCCAGCAGCCAAGGGGGGTCGTTAGCGGGAGGACCAAAAGCGAACACCGGGGAGCTGTTTTTT. Its translation is CASSQGGSLAGGPKANTGELFF.

This rearrangement joins TRBV28 to TRBJ1-2, with 10 bases identical to TRBD1. CDR3 length equals 15 residues. The V and J ends lost 4 bases and 5 bases, in that order; junction bases with no gene match: 7. Looked up from germline, CDR1 is MDHEN and CDR2 is SYDVKM. The CDR3, as DNA: TGTGCCAGCAGTTCTCCGGGACAGGGGAGGTATGGCTACACCTTC. Its translation: CASSSPGQGRYGYTF.

The gene calls are TRBV4-1 and TRBJ2-7; the match to TRBD2 covers 9 bases. The CDR3 length is 16 residues. CDR1 MGHRA and CDR2 YSYEKL come from the germline V gene. The J segment lost 0 bases and the V segment lost 4 bases, leaving 7 bases of the junction unmatched. This CDR3 reads CASSRGLASSSYEQYF. In DNA form, the CDR3 reads TGCGCCAGCAGCCGCGGACTAGCGAGTAGCTCCTACGAGCAGTACTTC.

This clone was detected ten times or more. V and J are TRBV28 and TRBJ2-2, with 9 bases matching TRBD2. Germline assignment: CDR1 MDHEN and CDR2 SYDVKM. After removal of 6 bases from V and 6 bases from J, the junction contained 8 bases not matched to a gene. The CDR3 runs 15 residues. CDR3 DNA sequence: TGTGCCAGCAGCCCCGCGGGCGGGAGGGCCGGGGAGCTGTTTTTT. This encodes CASSPAGGRAGELFF.